Each of the 25 T cell receptor beta chains below was sequenced from the same sample in a study of regulatory T cells in long-lasting Graves disease. Time point denoted: newly diagnosed GD, antithyroid drugs for less than 3 months. PBMC RNA served as the TCR library source. Relying on iRepertoire HTBI primers and Arm-PCR of CDR3 regions, the team built TCR beta libraries. TCRdb used MiXCR to reprocess the multiplex PCR reads, holding one entry per CDR3 protein. This sample has roughly 420,000 distinct CDR3 sequences, with roughly 17% found just once. These data also formed part of another study, on T cells in Graves' hyperthyroidism and ophthalmopathy.

Sequencing used peripheral blood mononuclear cells (PBMCs), obtained at new diagnosis, from a patient treated with antithyroid drugs. These TCRs come from a woman under 30 with Graves disease.

In its sample, this clonotype was seen many times. The chain combines TRBV2 with TRBJ2-6; D not certain. The CDR3 covers 14 residues. CDR1 is SNHLY, CDR2 FYNNEI, per germline. The V gene lost 8 bases and the J gene lost 2 bases, with 10 bases spanning the gap. The CDR3 nucleotides read TGTGCCAGCCTATGGCAAACTGGGGCCAACGTCCTGACTTTC. Amino acids: CASLWQTGANVLTF. Complete variable domain (other parts from reference TRBV2 and TRBJ2-6): EPEVTQTPSHQVTQMGQEVILRCVPISNHLYFYWYRQILGQKVEFLVSFYNNEISEKSEIFDDQFSVERPDGSNFTLKIRSTKLEDSAMYFCASLWQTGANVLTFGAGSRLTVL.

This clonotype was seen repeatedly, ten times or more. The rearrangement links TRBV29-1 to TRBJ2-5, with a weak D call TRBD2 (5 bases). The CDR3 consists of 11 residues. V gave up 4 bases and J gave up 5 bases, with 8 bases separating them. From germline, CDR1 is SQVTM and CDR2 ANQGSEA. The DNA of the CDR3 is TGCAGCGTTGGAGGCGGGGAGACCCAGTACTTC. Residues: CSVGGGETQYF.

A few counts support this clonotype. The gene calls are TRBV5-4 and TRBJ2-3; D is perhaps TRBD1 (5 bases). The germline V gene encodes CDR1 SGHNT and CDR2 YYREEE (reference sequence). This CDR3 is built from 13 residues. V lost 5 bases and J 4 bases, leaving 11 bases between the germline ends. The chain's CDR3 is CASRFQGSDTQYF. The CDR3 DNA sequence: TGTGCCAGCAGATTCCAGGGATCAGATACGCAGTATTTT.

The gene calls are TRBV19 and TRBJ2-1; 11 positions match TRBD2. CDR1 LNHDA and CDR2 SQIVND come from the germline V gene (reference sequence). The CDR3 length is 17 residues. The junction had 7 bases not matched to a gene; V was cut back by 2 bases and J by 4 bases. The CDR3 DNA reads TGTGCCAGTAGTATACTAGCGGGAGGCCAGGGGTACAATGAGCAGTTCTTC. Its protein product is CASSILAGGQGYNEQFF.

The chain recombines TRBV4-3 with TRBJ1-2; no firm D call. Germline CDR1 and CDR2: LGHNA and YSLEER. V lost 3 bases and J lost 7, with 15 bases in between. The CDR3 sequence is 14 residues long. CDR3 nucleotides: TGCGCCAGCAGCCACTCTAGGGAGTCGATTGGCTACACCTTC. Protein sequence: CASSHSRESIGYTF.

This clonotype appeared many times. This rearrangement joins TRBV2 to TRBJ2-5; TRBD2 matches 11 bases. The CDR3 is 15 residues long. V shed 6 bases, J shed 5 bases, and the junction held 8 bases outside the gene matches. Germline CDR1 and CDR2: SNHLY and FYNNEI. Written as DNA, the CDR3 is TGTGCCAGCAGGGTGACTAGCGGGATCACGGAGACCCAGTACTTC. This encodes CASRVTSGITETQYF.

V gene TRBV18 combines with J gene TRBJ1-6; D remains unclear. Trimming pared 4 bases from V and 4 bases from J, leaving 8 bases between. Germline CDR1 reads KGHSH; CDR2 reads LQKENI. This CDR3 is built from 14 residues. CDR3: CASSQDTYNSPLHF. The CDR3 DNA sequence: TGTGCCAGCTCACAAGACACTTATAATTCACCCCTCCACTTT.

Remarks on this clonotype: The junction and the germline gene differ at one end; a read error may be behind it. This chain connects TRBV11-1 to TRBJ1-1; D gene ambiguous. The CDR3 loop spans 13 amino acids. CDR1 is SGHAT, CDR2 FQDESV, per germline (reference sequence). The CDR3 reads CVSFVLVGTEAFF. The CDR3 DNA sequence: TGTGTCAGCTTTGTACTTGTAGGCACTGAAGCTTTCTTT.

This clonotype was observed at least ten times. The CDR3 nucleotides read TGTGCCAGCAGTTCTACTAGCGGGAGATGGAATGAGCAGTTCTTC. This gives the protein CASSSTSGRWNEQFF. V and J are TRBV12-3 or TRBV12-4 and TRBJ2-1, with TRBD2 matching 11 bases. There are 15 residues in the CDR3. The ends lost 4 bases at V and 7 bases at J; junction bases unmatched: 6.

This clonotype has only a few counts. V and J are TRBV12-3 or TRBV12-4 and TRBJ1-4; D unclear. Trimming took off 4 bases at V and 5 bases at J, with 8 bases between the two ends. The CDR3 runs to 13 residues. The CDR3 sequence: CASSYYGNEKLFF. CDR3 DNA sequence: TGTGCCAGCAGTTATTATGGCAATGAAAAACTGTTTTTT.

This clonotype showed up just a few times. The chain has TRBV7-8 and TRBJ2-2; 11 bases fit TRBD2. CDR3 length equals 19 residues. The junction had 18 bases not matched to a gene; V was cut back by 4 bases and J by 8 bases. Germline-derived CDR1 and CDR2 are SGHVS and FQNEAQ. CDR3 in DNA: TGTGCCAGCAGCTCAAGCAAACTACCGGGACTAGCGGAGCTGGGGGAGCTGTTTTTT. Its translation: CASSSSKLPGLAELGELFF.

This clonotype was recorded many times. The gene calls are TRBV5-1 and TRBJ2-1; the D call may be TRBD1 or TRBD2 (6 bases each). The germline V gene encodes CDR1 SGHRS and CDR2 YFSETQ. Trimming removed 2 bases at V and 5 bases at J, with 20 bases between. This CDR3 contains 17 residues. CDR3 residues: CASSFAPGASSNNEQFF. CDR3 nucleotides: TGCGCCAGCAGCTTCGCCCCGGGGGCGTCCTCGAACAATGAGCAGTTCTTC.

In its sample, this clonotype was seen many times. The chain carries TRBV28 and TRBJ1-4; no reliable D call. The CDR3 contains 13 residues. V gave up 7 bases and J gave up 8 bases, with 14 bases separating them. The germline V gene encodes CDR1 MDHEN and CDR2 SYDVKM. CDR3 sequence reads: CASTIASREKLFF. The CDR3 nucleotides are TGTGCCAGCACCATCGCTTCGAGGGAAAAACTGTTTTTT.

This clonotype was counted many times. The chain uses TRBV3-1 and TRBJ2-7; 9 nucleotides align to TRBD1. Germline CDR1 reads LGHDT; CDR2 reads YNNKEL (reference sequence). The junction had 6 bases not matched to a gene; V was cut back by 1 base and J by 8 bases. The CDR3 is 14 amino acids. Written as DNA, the CDR3 is TGTGCCAGCAGCCAAGGGGACAGGGTGAGTCAGCAGTACTTC. Translating it yields CASSQGDRVSQQYF.

This clonotype was recorded many times. The chain joins TRBV2 to TRBJ1-3, with D tentatively TRBD1 (6 bases). This CDR3 contains 13 residues. Looked up from germline, CDR1 is SNHLY and CDR2 is FYNNEI. Trimming removed 7 bases from V and 3 bases from J, with 10 bases in between. CDR3 bases: TGTGCCAGCACCTACAGGGTTGGAAACACCATATATTTT. Its protein product is CASTYRVGNTIYF.

The chain recombines TRBV6-5 with TRBJ2-7, with TRBD2 identical over 9 bases. The J call may be faulty, since TRBJ2-5 better matches the DNA end. CDR1 and CDR2 from the germline V gene are MNHEY and SVGAGI. The CDR3 spans 15 residues. The CDR3: CASSHSTSGQETQYF. The DNA of the CDR3 is TGTGCCAGCAGTCATTCGACTAGCGGCCAAGAGACCCAGTACTTC.

The rearrangement links TRBV12-3 or TRBV12-4 to TRBJ2-7; possibly TRBD1 for D (5 bases). The CDR3 runs 15 residues. The V end lost 3 bases, the J end lost 1 base, and 13 bases lay between the germline ends. CDR3 sequence (DNA): TGTGCCAGCAGTTTTTGGTGGCAGGGATCCTACGAGCAGTACTTC. Its protein is CASSFWWQGSYEQYF.

The genes are TRBV28 and TRBJ1-2, with 7 positions matching TRBD1. The CDR3 has 14 amino acids. The germline V gene has CDR1 MDHEN and CDR2 SYDVKM. Germline trimming cut 3 bases from V and 6 bases from J; bases unmatched to any gene: 7. CDR3 nucleotide sequence: TGTGCCAGCAGTTTTGGGCAGGGGGTGGATGGCTACACCTTC. Amino acids: CASSFGQGVDGYTF.

The chain links TRBV19 to TRBJ2-6, with D tentatively TRBD1 or TRBD2 (5 bases each). Germline CDR1 is LNHDA and CDR2 is SQIVND (reference sequence). This CDR3 spans 14 amino acids. V was shortened by 8 bases and J by 2 bases, with 10 bases between the two germline ends. The CDR3 coding sequence is TGTGCCAGTGATGGGGGAGCTGGGGCCAACGTCCTGACTTTC. This sequence encodes CASDGGAGANVLTF.

About this clonotype: A read error may account for a junction end that differs from germline. The genes are TRBV7-2 and TRBJ2-5; D may match TRBD1 or TRBD2 (5 bases each). The CDR3 sequence is 14 residues long. Germline CDR1 reads SGHTA; CDR2 reads FQGNSA. The CDR3, as DNA: TGTGCCAGCAGCTCCCAAGGGGTGGGGGAGACCCATCACTTC. Translation: CASSSQGVGETHHF.

This chain connects TRBV7-6 to TRBJ2-7; a possible D gene is TRBD1 (5 bases). The CDR3 runs to 15 residues. V dropped 6 bases and J dropped 6 bases, with 21 bases sitting between them. CDR1 is SGHVS, CDR2 FNYEAQ, per germline. CDR3 residues: CASSRMLGRDAEQYF. In DNA, the CDR3 is TGTGCCAGCAGTCGCATGCTGGGCAGGGATGCCGAGCAGTACTTC.

The V call is TRBV18, the J call TRBJ1-2, with D maybe TRBD1 (5 bases). Trimming took off 8 bases at V and 6 bases at J, with 16 bases between the two ends. CDR3 size: 13 residues. Per germline, CDR1 KGHSH and CDR2 LQKENI. The CDR3: CASASGTGNGYTF. The CDR3 bases are TGTGCCAGCGCATCCGGGACGGGCAATGGCTACACCTTC.

Many counts were recorded for this clonotype. The chain carries TRBV6-1 and TRBJ1-6, with D possibly being TRBD1 (5 bases). The germline gives CDR1 MNHNS, CDR2 SASEGT. The CDR3 consists of 17 residues. V gave up 5 bases and J gave up 5 bases, with 19 bases separating them. In nucleotides, the CDR3 is TGTGCCAGCAGTCCAAGACAGACAGTACGTGATAATTCACCCCTCCACTTT. Its translation is CASSPRQTVRDNSPLHF.

CDR3 region: CASRHSHEQFF. In nucleotides, the CDR3 is TGTGCCAGCAGGCATAGCCATGAGCAGTTCTTC. This chain uses TRBV6-1 with TRBJ2-1; D not resolved. This CDR3 region has 11 residues. V dropped 6 bases and J dropped 8 bases, with 8 bases sitting between them. The germline V gene has CDR1 MNHNS and CDR2 SASEGT.

The chain uses TRBV3-1 and TRBJ2-1, with 7 bases identical to TRBD2. The J segment lost 8 bases and the V segment lost 4 bases, leaving 8 bases of the junction unmatched. The germline V gene has CDR1 LGHDT and CDR2 YNNKEL (reference sequence). The CDR3 loop spans 14 amino acids. The CDR3 spells CASSPGLTFYEQFF. The CDR3 DNA reads TGTGCCAGCAGCCCGGGACTAACTTTCTATGAGCAGTTCTTC.